These T cell receptor beta chains were read from a single sample in a study of T-cell reconstitution after alpha-beta-depleted transplantation in children. TCRdb re-called the PCR reads through MiXCR, storing one row per CDR3 protein. The table has about 420,000 distinct CDR3 sequences, about 17% seen once; the top ten hold 25% to 30%. This specimen consisted of PBMCs, mostly from graft donor cells, obtained 360 days after TCRalphabeta/CD19-depleted stem cell transplant. Source of these receptors: a boy under two years old who had a stem cell transplant for Wiskott-Aldrich syndrome, so the T cells may come from the graft donor. The CDR3 runs from the conserved cysteine through the conserved F or W. Fields, in order: J gene, V gene, clone size, D gene, CDR3 protein, CDR3 DNA. A D gene is named only where the DNA matches it firmly. Clone size is given for some rows only: seen once, a few or many times, or a class if the clone is expanded.

>TRBJ2-3|TRBV29-1|.|TRBD2
CSVDSPLAGVTDTQYF
TGCAGCGTTGATTCGCCCCTAGCGGGGGTTACAGATACGCAGTATTTT
>TRBJ2-7|TRBV27|.|TRBD1
CASSSPRQGTWTYEQYF
TGTGCCAGCAGTTCACCCCGACAGGGGACATGGACCTACGAGCAGTACTTC
>TRBJ2-7|TRBV13|few|TRBD2
CASSTQTSGYSYEQYF
TGTGCCAGCAGCACCCAGACTAGCGGATACTCCTACGAGCAGTACTTC
>TRBJ2-5|TRBV5-1|few|.
CASSLGSVETQYF
TGCGCCAGCAGCTTGGGGTCAGTGGAGACCCAGTACTTC
>TRBJ2-7|TRBV7-9|few|.
CASSLALTGLPYEQYF
TGTGCCAGCAGCTTAGCCCTCACAGGGCTCCCCTACGAGCAGTACTTC
>TRBJ2-5|TRBV20-1|.|TRBD2
CSGRVAGGFETQYF
TGCAGTGGTCGAGTAGCGGGGGGGTTTGAGACCCAGTACTTC
>TRBJ2-7|TRBV7-8|.|.
CASSSVEYEQYF
TGTGCCAGCAGCTCTGTAGAGTACGAGCAGTACTTC
>TRBJ2-5|TRBV12-3/TRBV12-4|.|TRBD2
CASSPTSGGGVETQYF
TGTGCCAGCAGTCCGACTAGCGGGGGAGGTGTGGAGACCCAGTACTTC
>TRBJ2-7|TRBV6-1|few|.
CASRRSVGGHYEQYF
TGTGCCAGCAGGCGGTCGGTGGGAGGACACTACGAGCAGTACTTC
>TRBJ2-1|TRBV29-1|.|TRBD2
CSVRGRAHNEQFF
TGCAGCGTTCGCGGGAGGGCCCACAATGAGCAGTTCTTC